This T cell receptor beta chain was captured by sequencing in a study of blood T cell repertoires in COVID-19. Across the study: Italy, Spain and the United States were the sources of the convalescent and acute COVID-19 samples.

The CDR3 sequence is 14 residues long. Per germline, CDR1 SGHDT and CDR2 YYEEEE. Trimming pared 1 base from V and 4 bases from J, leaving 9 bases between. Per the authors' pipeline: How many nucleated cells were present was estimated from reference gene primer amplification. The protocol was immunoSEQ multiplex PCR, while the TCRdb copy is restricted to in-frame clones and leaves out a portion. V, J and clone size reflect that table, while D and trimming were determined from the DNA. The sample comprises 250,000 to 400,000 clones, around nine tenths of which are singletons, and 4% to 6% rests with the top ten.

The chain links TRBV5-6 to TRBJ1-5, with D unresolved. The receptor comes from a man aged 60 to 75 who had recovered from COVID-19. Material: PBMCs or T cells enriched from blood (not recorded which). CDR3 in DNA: TGTGCCAGCAGCTTGAGGCCAGGAAATCAGCCCCAGCATTTT. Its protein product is CASSLRPGNQPQHF.